The entry below gives a single T cell receptor beta chain sequence along with its context. The source of the sample is a study of blood T cell repertoires in COVID-19. V shed 4 bases and J 6 bases; nucleotides not matched to a gene: 8. The CDR3 runs 14 residues. Germline CDR1 reads MGHRA; CDR2 reads YSYEKL. Original analysis: Estimation of nucleated cell counts was performed using reference gene primer amplification. Measured with immunoSEQ multiplex PCR; TCRdb has only the in-frame clones, and not every one. V and J calls and clone size are as listed in that table; D and trimming were resolved from the DNA. Among 190,000 or so clones listed, 86% were seen once.

The gene calls are TRBV4-1 and TRBJ1-1, with 7 bases matching TRBD1. Sequencing used peripheral blood. The origin of this receptor is a woman in her seventies with acute or convalescent COVID-19. The CDR3 loop reads CASSLRQGAPEAFF. The DNA for the CDR3 is TGCGCCAGCAGCCTCAGACAGGGTGCCCCTGAAGCTTTCTTT.